Below, 8 T cell receptor beta chains from the same sample are listed, as sequenced in a study of T cell changes during pregnancy in multiple sclerosis. Only in-frame clones appear in the TCRdb table, and some are missing; sequencing was by immunoSEQ multiplex PCR. Of approximately 35,000 clones listed, roughly nine tenths were seen once; the top ten hold 0.6% to 1%. This specimen consisted of CD4+ T cells from peripheral blood mononuclear cells, obtained after pregnancy. The receptors derive from a female donor in good health, enrolled as a control in a pregnancy study.

This clone was recorded once. This chain uses TRBV19 with TRBJ1-5; possible D gene TRBD1, 6 bases. The V end lost 3 bases, the J end lost 0 bases, and 9 bases lay between the germline ends. Germline V gene data show CDR1 as LNHDA and CDR2 as SQIVND (reference sequence). The CDR3 has 15 residues. The CDR3 nucleotides are TGTGCCAGTAGTATTGGGGGCCATAGCAATCAGCCCCAGCATTTT. It is translated as CASSIGGHSNQPQHF.

The rearrangement uses TRBV19 and TRBJ2-2, with 11 positions matching TRBD2. The CDR3 is 16 residues long. The J segment lost 5 bases and the V segment lost 6 bases, leaving 8 bases of the junction unmatched. Germline loops: CDR1 LNHDA, CDR2 SQIVND (reference sequence). The CDR3 DNA reads as TGTGCCAGTAGCTCAATCGGGACTAGCGGAACCGGGGAGCTGTTTTTT. Protein sequence: CASSSIGTSGTGELFF.

The chain is built from TRBV9 and TRBJ1-1; 7 bases are a match to TRBD1. Unmatched junction bases numbered 6, after V lost 3 bases and J lost 7 bases. The CDR3 totals 13 residues. Germline V gives CDR1 SGDLS, CDR2 YYNGEE. In DNA form, the CDR3 reads TGTGCCAGCAGCGGGACAGGAGACGGTGAAGCTTTCTTT. It yields the protein CASSGTGDGEAFF.

The V and J genes are TRBV5-8 and TRBJ1-6; TRBD1 matches 11 bases. CDR3 length: 18 amino acids. The germline gives CDR1 SGHTS, CDR2 YDEGEE. Trimming took 4 bases from V and 7 from J; bases not matched to a gene: 13. The CDR3 protein is CASSAGTGGHRGNSPLHF. The CDR3 DNA follows: TGTGCCAGCAGCGCTGGGACAGGGGGTCATCGTGGGAATTCACCCCTCCACTTT.

This clone has a handful of counts. The chain has TRBV2 and TRBJ1-1, with D perhaps TRBD1 (5 bases). Deletions cut 5 bases from V and 7 bases from J, with 8 bases between. Germline V CDR1 and CDR2: SNHLY, FYNNEI. The CDR3 contains 11 residues. The CDR3 nucleotides read TGTGCCAGCAGTCAGACAGATGAAGCTTTCTTT. This encodes CASSQTDEAFF.

The gene calls are TRBV6-6 and TRBJ1-4; D possibly corresponds to TRBD1 (6 bases). V lost 2 bases, J lost 3 bases, and 13 bases lay in between. CDR1 and CDR2 (germline): MNHNY, SVGAGI (reference sequence). This CDR3 has 16 residues. In nucleotides, the CDR3 is TGTGCCAGCAGTTACAACCCTCCAGGGGCTAATGAAAAACTGTTTTTT. Protein sequence: CASSYNPPGANEKLFF.

V is TRBV9 and J is TRBJ2-7; perhaps TRBD1 as D (5 bases). Trimming pared 0 bases from V and 6 bases from J, leaving 10 bases between. CDR1 and CDR2 (germline): SGDLS, YYNGEE. There are 13 residues in the CDR3. CDR3 amino acids: CASSVDQGGEQYF. Written as DNA, the CDR3 is TGTGCCAGCAGCGTAGATCAGGGTGGCGAGCAGTACTTC.

The chain has TRBV5-8 and TRBJ1-4, with D unresolved. Germline V CDR1 and CDR2: SGHTS, YDEGEE. The CDR3 sequence is 15 residues long. V lost 4 bases and J lost 0, with 10 bases in between. DNA for the CDR3: TGTGCCAGCAGCCTGTGGACTGCAACTAATGAAAAACTGTTTTTT. Its translation is CASSLWTATNEKLFF.